This T cell receptor beta chain was sequenced in a study of cytomegalovirus exposure and HLA in healthy donors. Amplification used 60 Vbeta primers and 13 Jbeta primers. Method: immunoSEQ multiplex PCR; TCRdb's copy keeps in-frame clones and lacks some. The sample carries some 160,000 clones, about 75% recorded once. The source is a woman aged 30 to 39 in good health and CMV-seronegative. Sequenced: PBMCs.

CDR3 DNA sequence: TGTGCCAGCAGCGGACAGGGGTATAGCACAGATACGCAGTATTTT. Protein sequence: CASSGQGYSTDTQYF. This rearrangement joins TRBV11-2 to TRBJ2-3; the match to TRBD1 covers 9 bases. Germline CDR1 and CDR2: SGHAT and FQNNGV. The CDR3 sequence is 15 residues long. Trimming cost V 5 bases and J 0 bases; bases outside gene matches: 3.